This T cell receptor beta chain was retrieved from a study of shared clonotypes between healthy human individuals. Findings and caveats of the study: On the whole, naive subsets had larger estimated richness than memory subsets had.

Germline V gene data show CDR1 as MNHNS and CDR2 as SASEGT. V was pared by 6 bases and J by 3 bases, with 3 bases of the junction left unmatched. The CDR3 length is 14 residues. Naive CD4+ cells were CD45RA-selected; the remaining cells were memory. It was at deep level that the assay was run. Libraries were prepared by immunoSEQ multiplex PCR; TCRdb keeps only in-frame clonotypes and omits some of them. The repertoire consists of more than 2,000,000 clones, with 93% occurring once and the leading ten covering 0.39%. For this clone: What it binds is unknown.

The genes are TRBV6-1 and TRBJ2-1; the match to TRBD2 covers 9 bases. The sequence was collected from a young man in good health. Some clones in this sample may be carry-over from other donors' samples. Sequenced sample: naive CD4+ T cells from PBMCs. Indicated subset: CD45RA+ positively selected. The CDR3 DNA reads TGTGCCAGCAGAGCTAGCGGGATCTACAATGAGCAGTTCTTC. Translated, it gives CASRASGIYNEQFF.